This T cell receptor (beta chain) emerged from a study of Tregs in tolerant kidney transplant recipients. TCRdb keeps only in-frame clones here, not all; method: immunoSEQ multiplex PCR. Among some 21,000 clones, roughly 80% were seen once, and the ten largest hold roughly 24%. V lost 10 bases and J lost 0, with 17 bases in between. The CDR3 length is 15 residues. Germline V gene sequence: CDR1 LNHDA, CDR2 SQIVND (reference sequence). General observations from the study: Activated donor B cell expansion appeared to reveal the most relevant donor-specific TCRbeta repertoire. Few patients were studied, so findings need validation in larger groups. Antigen-driven expansion was suggested because donor-specific Tregs expanded more than all Tregs in tolerant patients.

To note about this clone: The antigen is undetermined.

The nonmyeloablative bone marrow transplants came from related graft donors, with transient mixed chimerism. Unstimulated regulatory T cells (CD4+CD25+CD127-), CD4+CD25- non-regulatory cells, CD4 and CD8 cells were FACS-sorted from thawed PBMCs. This chain connects TRBV19 to TRBJ2-3; tentatively, D is TRBD1 (6 bases). The material was CD8+ T cells from blood (PBMCs), obtained 6 months after the transplant. The source is a human patient who received a combined kidney and bone marrow transplant. Some T cells may be supplied by the graft donor. DNA of the CDR3: TGTGCCACGTCTGACAGGAACCCTAGCACAGATACGCAGTATTTT. Translation gives CATSDRNPSTDTQYF.